The following is a T cell receptor beta chain sequence with its context. This clone has just one count. Its antigen is unknown. Base qualities are missing; no much larger clone stands one base away. TCRbeta CDR3 regions were amplified from genomic DNA by means of the immunoSEQ Assay, a bias-controlled multiplex PCR. On the study's bioinformatics: Within the assay, amplification of reference gene primers was used to estimate how many nucleated cells each sample contained. Sequence reads were collapsed and filtered to measure the absolute abundance of every unique TCRbeta CDR3 rearrangement. For each sample, productive Simpson clonality was calculated as the square root of Simpson's diversity index across productive rearrangements. Held by TCRdb, this immuneACCESS table contains in-frame sequences only and omits some clones. Under half of the omission traces to an unresolved V gene where checked; the cause of the rest is unknown. V, J and clone size reflect that table, while D and trimming were determined from the DNA. This sample lists tens of thousands of clones; about 85% were detected once. 13% of the sample is taken by the ten largest.

The data were taken from a study of blood T cell repertoires in COVID-19 (dated by TCRdb to 2018 to 2020). About the study as a whole: Samples from collaborators originated in the United States, Italy and Spain and spanned both the acute and convalescent phases of COVID-19. The material from the prospective study consisted of cDNA or gDNA derived from T cells, B-cell-depleted T cells, or PBMCs. The dataset comprised deeply sampled blood TCRbeta repertoires from subjects exposed to, actively infected with, or recovered from COVID-19. The repertoires were released in a freely available public database meant as a resource for research on the immune response to SARS-CoV-2. Samples were obtained from the ongoing ImmuneRACE study (first 160 participants) and from 1,254 subjects provided by 6 global collaborators. A de-identified subject ID, COVID-19 status, age in years and sex were almost always included in the sample metadata. Where available, HLA class I and class II types were obtained from metadata supplied by the sample provider rather than from assay-based typing.

Unmatched junction bases come to 7, with V trimmed by 6 bases and J by 2 bases. The germline V gene (reference sequence) yields LNHDA for CDR1 and SQIVND for CDR2. Including the terminal cysteine and phenylalanine, the CDR3 comprises 15 residues. The entry retains the CDR3 DNA only, 45 bases that are in frame from base 1. General study outcomes and caveats: The amount of clinical and demographic metadata varied by source and participant and was provided uncurated.

Collaborating institutions collected whole blood in K2EDTA tubes following their own protocols. For TCRbeta analysis, collaborators shipped samples as frozen whole blood, isolated PBMCs, or DNA extracted from either of those sample types. Recombination connected TRBV19 to TRBJ1-2, with TRBD1 matching 9 junction bases. Source material: peripheral blood. This TCR came from a woman aged 70 to 79 in a cohort sampled during active COVID-19. The CDR3 sequence is CASSISGTGNYGYTF. The nucleotide sequence is given as TGTGCCAGTAGCATTTCCGGGACAGGGAACTATGGCTACACCTTC.